These 5 T cell receptor beta chains originate from one sample sequenced in a study of identical twins. Each CDR3 protein gets one entry after TCRdb re-called the 5' RACE reads with MiXCR. The data hold 750,000 to 950,000 distinct CDR3 sequences, with roughly 12% observed a single time. The same specimen was also included in a second study, on yellow fever vaccine responses in identical twins.

Material: PBMCs. The receptors were sampled from a woman between 18 and 30 years old in good health.

This clonotype was seen a handful of times. This chain uses TRBV3-1 with TRBJ2-7, with D perhaps TRBD2 (6 bases). The V and J ends lost 4 bases and 0 bases respectively, with 13 bases between them. The CDR3 runs to 15 residues. Per the germline V gene, CDR1 is LGHDT and CDR2 is YNNKEL (reference sequence). DNA for the CDR3: TGTGCCAGCAGCCTCACCGCTAGCGCCTCCTACGAGCAGTACTTC. This gives the protein CASSLTASASYEQYF.

This clonotype came up a few times. This rearrangement joins TRBV6-4 to TRBJ2-2; no firm D call. V was cut by 0 bases and J by 3 bases, with 5 bases left in between. The CDR3 runs to 14 residues. Germline CDR1 is MRHNA and CDR2 is SNTAGT. CDR3 residues: CASSDSLHTGELFF. Here the CDR3 DNA reads TGTGCCAGCAGTGACTCGCTACACACCGGGGAGCTGTTTTTT.

The gene calls are TRBV3-1 and TRBJ2-2, with 7 bases that match TRBD2. J lost 7 bases, V lost 5 bases, and 7 bases had no gene match. This CDR3 has 14 residues. Germline assignment: CDR1 LGHDT and CDR2 YNNKEL (reference sequence). The CDR3 here is CASSDGLDRGELFF. CDR3 DNA sequence: TGTGCCAGCAGCGACGGACTAGACCGCGGGGAGCTGTTTTTT.

V gene TRBV29-1 combines with J gene TRBJ2-1; D unclear. Germline CDR1 reads SQVTM; CDR2 reads ANQGSEA. The CDR3 contains 12 residues. V was cut by 6 bases and J by 8 bases, with 14 bases left in between. In DNA form, the CDR3 reads TGCAGCGTAGTCCCCCGTGGTGATGAGCAGTTCTTC. It yields the protein CSVVPRGDEQFF.

This clonotype was seen a few times. This chain joins TRBV6-5 and TRBJ2-2, with 10 bases matching TRBD2. This CDR3 region has 17 residues. The trim removed 4 bases at V and 2 bases at J, leaving 7 bases unmatched. Germline V gene lookup returns CDR1 MNHEY and CDR2 SVGAGI. The CDR3 sequence is CASSSLLAGRNTGELFF. The CDR3 bases are TGTGCCAGCAGTTCCCTACTAGCGGGGAGAAACACCGGGGAGCTGTTTTTT.